Each of the 20 T cell receptor beta chains below was sequenced from the same sample in a study of T cell repertoires in cytomegalovirus infection. TCRdb reprocessed the reads via MiXCR and lists one record per CDR3 protein. The sample holds hundreds of thousands of distinct CDR3 sequences; 20% to 30% are singletons and the top ten take 7.5% to 9%. The specimen was CD8+ T cells from PBMCs. These receptors all come from a human donor in good health (CMV status not recorded). Some clones in this sample may be carry-over from other donors' samples.

This clonotype was observed many times. This chain uses TRBV12-3 or TRBV12-4 with TRBJ1-1; unclear D gene. Trimming shortened V by 2 bases and J by 2 bases, and 9 bases separated the two germline ends. The CDR3 contains 14 residues. Written as DNA, the CDR3 is TGTGCCAGCAGTTTATCAGGAGATAACACTGAAGCTTTCTTT. Protein sequence: CASSLSGDNTEAFF.

The chain has TRBV18 and TRBJ1-5; maybe TRBD1 (6 bases). V was trimmed by 3 bases and J by 0 bases, leaving 15 bases between them. The germline V gene has CDR1 KGHSH and CDR2 LQKENI. The CDR3 is made up of 17 amino acids. The CDR3 loop reads CASSPATGSYSNQPQHF. The CDR3 DNA is TGTGCCAGCTCACCCGCGACAGGATCTTATAGCAATCAGCCCCAGCATTTT.

Ten or more counts support this clonotype. This chain connects TRBV12-5 to TRBJ2-5, with 7 bases aligning to TRBD1. The CDR3 runs 12 residues. Trimming took 7 bases from V and 3 from J; bases not matched to a gene: 2. Germline V gene data show CDR1 as LGHNT and CDR2 as FRNRAP. DNA for the CDR3: TGTGCTAGTGCCCAGGGGGAAGAGACCCAGTACTTC. It specifies CASAQGEETQYF.

The chain is built from TRBV7-6 and TRBJ1-1; D uncertain. CDR1 and CDR2 (germline): SGHVS, FNYEAQ. This CDR3 has 15 amino acids. V gave up 0 bases and J gave up 1 base, with 9 bases separating them. The CDR3 loop reads CASSLAVSSNTEAFF. The DNA of the CDR3 is TGTGCCAGCAGCTTAGCGGTCAGCTCGAACACTGAAGCTTTCTTT.

This clonotype has more than one count but fewer than ten. The J gene is TRBJ1-1, the V gene TRBV7-6; unclear D gene. Germline V gives CDR1 SGHVS, CDR2 FNYEAQ. V was trimmed by 1 base and J by 0 bases, leaving 15 bases between them. This CDR3 region has 17 residues. CDR3 sequence: CASSLELRVSMNTEAFF. The CDR3 coding sequence is TGTGCCAGCAGCTTAGAGCTAAGAGTTAGCATGAACACTGAAGCTTTCTTT.

The chain employs TRBV29-1 and TRBJ2-7; a weak D match, TRBD1 (5 bases). The germline gives CDR1 SQVTM, CDR2 ANQGSEA. The V end was cut by 5 bases, the J end by 3 bases, with 8 bases between. The CDR3 is 11 residues long. This chain's CDR3 is CSVSDSYEQYV. The CDR3 coding sequence is TGCAGCGTTTCCGACAGCTACGAGCAGTACGTC.

The V and J genes are TRBV28 and TRBJ1-6, with D maybe TRBD1 (5 bases). This CDR3 comprises 15 residues. Per the germline V gene, CDR1 is MDHEN and CDR2 is SYDVKM. V lost 0 bases to trimming and J lost 5 bases, with 8 bases between them. The CDR3 DNA follows: TGTGCCAGCAGTTTATGGACAGAGAATAATTCACCCCTCCACTTT. Its protein product is CASSLWTENNSPLHF.

This clonotype was detected a few times. The chain carries TRBV20-1 and TRBJ2-7, with D unclear. The CDR3 runs to 13 residues. Germline V gene sequence: CDR1 DFQATT, CDR2 SNEGSKA (reference sequence). V gave up 0 bases and J gave up 0 bases, with 6 bases separating them. The DNA for the CDR3 is TGCAGTGCTAGAGATGACCACTCCTACGAGCAGTACTTC. Translating gives CSARDDHSYEQYF.

The chain combines TRBV12-3 or TRBV12-4 with TRBJ2-1; D might be TRBD1 (6 bases). The CDR3 extends over 16 amino acids. Trimming removed 1 base at V and 0 bases at J, with 10 bases between. This CDR3 is CASSLDRVGSYNEQFF. DNA of the CDR3: TGTGCCAGCAGTTTAGACAGGGTGGGCTCCTACAATGAGCAGTTCTTC.

A remark on this clonotype: It may be a read error: a sequence one base away is much more abundant. The V call is TRBV11-1, the J call TRBJ2-1; D gene unclear. The CDR3 has 11 amino acids. Germline CDR1 reads SGHAT; CDR2 reads FQDESV (reference sequence). As DNA, the CDR3 is TGTGTCAGCGAACAGTACAATGAGCAGTTCTTC. It translates to CVSEQYNEQFF.

This clonotype was seen just once. This chain connects TRBV23-1 to TRBJ1-5; D perhaps matches TRBD1 (5 bases). TRBV23-1 is flagged as an ORF with uncertain function. This CDR3 is built from 19 residues. V shed 3 bases and J shed 4 bases, with 25 bases lying between them. CDR3 in amino acids: CASSQATGSRAQGNQPQHF. The DNA for the CDR3 is TGCGCCAGCAGTCAGGCCACAGGTTCCCGGGCTCAAGGGAATCAGCCCCAGCATTTT.

Comments on this clonotype: An end of the junction differs from the germline gene, which may be a read error. V usage is TRBV13 and J usage is TRBJ1-2; D is unresolved. The CDR3 covers 14 residues. Germline V gene data show CDR1 as PRHDT and CDR2 as FYEKMQ (reference sequence). CDR3 DNA sequence: TGTGTCAGCAGCTTAACGACCGAGAACTATGGCTACACCTTC. Residues: CVSSLTTENYGYTF.

There are a few counts of this clonotype. The rearrangement joins TRBV9 to TRBJ2-1; D is undetermined. From germline, CDR1 is SGDLS and CDR2 YYNGEE. Between the trimmed V and J ends, which lost 3 bases and 0 bases, there was a span of 10 bases. The CDR3 runs to 15 residues. Here the CDR3 reads CASSDDQSSYNEQFF. DNA of the CDR3: TGTGCCAGCAGCGATGACCAGAGCTCCTACAATGAGCAGTTCTTC.

This clonotype has at least ten counts. The rearrangement uses TRBV6-1 and TRBJ2-7; a possible D gene is TRBD1 (6 bases). Germline V gene sequence: CDR1 MNHNS, CDR2 SASEGT. The CDR3 has 16 residues. The V end lost 0 bases, the J end lost 2 bases, and 14 bases lay between the germline ends. CDR3 coding DNA: TGTGCCAGCAGTGAAGCGCTTCGAGGGGGAGCCTACGAGCAGTACTTC. This gives the protein CASSEALRGGAYEQYF.

This clonotype appeared a few times. The chain joins TRBV14 to TRBJ2-1; the D gene could be TRBD1 or TRBD2 (5 bases each). There are 17 residues in the CDR3. CDR1 is SGHDN and CDR2 is FVKESK in the germline V gene. The V end was cut by 2 bases, the J end by 0 bases, with 14 bases between. The CDR3 region has the DNA TGTGCCAGCAGCCAAACCGGGACGCCTAGCTCCTACAATGAGCAGTTCTTC. Translation: CASSQTGTPSSYNEQFF.

At least ten counts were recorded for this clonotype. The genes are TRBV7-8 and TRBJ2-7; D possibly corresponds to TRBD2 (6 bases). V was shortened by 3 bases and J by 3 bases, with 15 bases between the two germline ends. This CDR3 has 15 amino acids. Germline CDR1 SGHVS, CDR2 FQNEAQ. CDR3 in amino acids: CASSLDKFGGYEQYV. The CDR3, as DNA: TGTGCCAGCAGCTTGGACAAATTCGGGGGCTACGAGCAGTACGTC.

This clonotype came up a few times. The CDR3 protein is CASSPPEGLGETQYF. The CDR3 DNA reads TGTGCCAGCAGCCCACCCGAGGGCCTAGGGGAGACCCAGTACTTC. The chain is built from TRBV7-9 and TRBJ2-5; maybe TRBD2 (5 bases). V was cut by 5 bases and J by 5 bases, with 18 bases left in between. Germline CDR1 and CDR2: SEHNR and FQNEAQ (reference sequence). The CDR3 has 15 residues.

In its sample, this clonotype was seen a few times. The chain uses TRBV7-8 and TRBJ2-3, with D perhaps matching TRBD1 or TRBD2 (6 bases each). Per germline, CDR1 SGHVS and CDR2 FQNEAQ. V was clipped by 0 bases and J by 4 bases, with 20 bases between them. This CDR3 has 18 residues. The CDR3 nucleotides are TGTGCCAGCAGCTTAGCGCGGAGGGGGGTCTTGGGACCAGATACGCAGTATTTT. This gives the protein CASSLARRGVLGPDTQYF.

The chain has TRBV18 and TRBJ2-2, with 10 bases aligning to TRBD1. The CDR3 loop spans 14 amino acids. Germline trimming cut 6 bases from V and 6 bases from J; bases unmatched to any gene: 4. CDR1 and CDR2 from the germline V gene are KGHSH and LQKENI. The DNA for the CDR3 is TGTGCCAGCTCCGACAGGGGGCAGTCCGGGGAGCTGTTTTTT. Protein product: CASSDRGQSGELFF.

The chain couples TRBV6-2 or TRBV6-3 to TRBJ2-7; D remains ambiguous. The germline V gene encodes CDR1 MNHEY and CDR2 SVGEGT. Trimming left V 4 bases short and J 4 bases short, with 17 bases between. The CDR3 consists of 15 residues. This chain's CDR3 is CASSSLRNRNYEQYV. For the CDR3, the DNA is TGTGCCAGCAGTTCCCTAAGAAACAGAAATTACGAGCAGTACGTC.